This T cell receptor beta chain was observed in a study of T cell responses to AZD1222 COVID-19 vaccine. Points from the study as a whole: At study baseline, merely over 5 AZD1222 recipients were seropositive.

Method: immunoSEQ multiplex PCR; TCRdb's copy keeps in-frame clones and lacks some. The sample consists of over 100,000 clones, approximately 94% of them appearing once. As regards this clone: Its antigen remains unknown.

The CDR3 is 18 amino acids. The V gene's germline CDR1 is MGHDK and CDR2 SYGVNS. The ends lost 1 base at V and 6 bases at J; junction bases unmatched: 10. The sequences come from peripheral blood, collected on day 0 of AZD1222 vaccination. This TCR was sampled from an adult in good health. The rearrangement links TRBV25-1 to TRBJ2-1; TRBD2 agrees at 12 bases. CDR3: CASSESLGTSGFVNEQFF. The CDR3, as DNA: TGTGCCAGCAGTGAATCCCTAGGGACTAGCGGGTTCGTCAATGAGCAGTTCTTC.